This T cell receptor beta chain was captured in a study of blood T cell repertoires in COVID-19. Study as a whole: T cells, B-cell-depleted T cells, or PBMCs supplied cDNA or gDNA.

CDR1 and CDR2 (germline): SGDLS, YYNGEE. Trimming took 4 bases from V and 2 from J; bases not matched to a gene: 13. The CDR3 is 17 residues long. Per the original methods: It was from reference gene primer amplification that nucleated cell counts were estimated. Repertoires were generated with immunoSEQ multiplex PCR, while TCRdb's copy carries only in-frame clones and drops some. The DNA gave D and trimming, while V, J and clone size come from that table. The data show some 260,000 clones, 70% to 90% seen once. The source of this sequence is a man aged 18 to 29 with active or convalescent COVID-19. The sample was peripheral blood. This sequence joins TRBV9 and TRBJ2-3; 7 bases line up with TRBD2. The CDR3 here is CASSKTWPSGNTDTQYF. CDR3 sequence (DNA): TGTGCCAGCAGCAAGACTTGGCCTAGCGGCAACACAGATACGCAGTATTTT.